The 17 T cell receptor beta chains reported below all come from one sample, sequenced in a study of shared clonotypes between healthy human individuals. In the naive CD8 group, cells lacked CD45RO and were positively selected for CCR7, so terminally differentiated effector memory CD45RA+ cells were left out. Sequencing used immunoSEQ multiplex PCR; TCRdb keeps in-frame clones, though not all of them. This table holds 1.5 million to 2.5 million clones, about 95% found once. What was sequenced was naive CD8+ T cells sorted from blood. The source of these receptors is a man between 18 and 35 years old in good health.

The chain recombines TRBV7-8 with TRBJ1-1; D is unresolved. The V gene lost 6 bases and the J gene lost 1 base, with 15 bases spanning the gap. This CDR3 has 15 amino acids. Germline V CDR1 and CDR2: SGHVS, FQNEAQ. The CDR3 reads CASSPTPGGNTEAFF. DNA for the CDR3: TGTGCCAGCAGTCCAACCCCGGGAGGGAACACTGAAGCTTTCTTT.

This clone was counted once. This rearrangement joins TRBV5-4 to TRBJ2-1, with D possibly TRBD2 on 6 matching bases. The V end lost 4 bases, the J end lost 10 bases, and 18 bases lay between the germline ends. CDR1 and CDR2 (germline): SGHNT, YYREEE (reference sequence). CDR3 length: 14 residues. The CDR3 DNA reads TGTGCCAGCAGCCAATACGGAGGGGTATGGGAGCAGTTCTTC. Amino acid sequence: CASSQYGGVWEQFF.

The gene calls are TRBV9 and TRBJ2-1, with D hard to call. The CDR3 is 15 amino acids. With 3 bases removed from V and 0 bases from J, the gap between germline ends came to 10 bases. CDR1 and CDR2 from the germline V gene are SGDLS and YYNGEE. DNA of the CDR3: TGTGCCAGCAGCGAGATTTCAAGCTCCTACAATGAGCAGTTCTTC. Encoded protein: CASSEISSSYNEQFF.

The count of this clone is one. This chain joins TRBV2 and TRBJ2-3; D gene uncertain. Germline CDR1 is SNHLY and CDR2 is FYNNEI. The CDR3 extends over 13 amino acids. The V end lost 3 bases, the J end lost 2 bases, and 6 bases lay between the germline ends. The CDR3 DNA follows: TGTGCCAGCAGTGATGGGGACACAGATACGCAGTATTTT. This gives the protein CASSDGDTDTQYF.

This chain links TRBV7-9 with TRBJ1-1; TRBD1 matches 9 bases. The CDR3 loop spans 16 amino acids. V gave up 6 bases and J gave up 0 bases; unmatched junction bases: 8. Germline CDR1 and CDR2: SEHNR and FQNEAQ (reference sequence). The chain's CDR3 is CASSETGTGMNTEAFF. The CDR3 region has the DNA TGTGCCAGCAGTGAGACGGGGACAGGGATGAACACTGAAGCTTTCTTT.

The V gene is TRBV7-8, the J gene TRBJ2-7; 15 bases agree with TRBD2. V gave up 3 bases and J gave up 7 bases; unmatched junction bases: 10. Germline loops: CDR1 SGHVS, CDR2 FQNEAQ. This CDR3 contains 17 residues. CDR3 coding DNA: TGTGCCAGCAGCTTCGGACTAGCGGGAGGGCCCGGGCGGGAGCAGTACTTC. Amino acids: CASSFGLAGGPGREQYF.

The genes are TRBV27 and TRBJ1-2; tentative D call: TRBD1 (5 bases). Germline loops: CDR1 MNHEY, CDR2 SMNVEV (reference sequence). This CDR3 contains 17 residues. V shed 2 bases and J shed 0 bases, with 16 bases lying between them. CDR3 coding DNA: TGTGCCAGCAGTTTAATGAGAGTCCAGGGTACTAACTATGGCTACACCTTC. Translating it yields CASSLMRVQGTNYGYTF.

Note on this clone: An end of the junction does not agree with germline; a read error may underlie this. The chain has TRBV7-7 and TRBJ2-2, with D uncertain. CDR3 length: 15 amino acids. Germline V gene lookup returns CDR1 SSHAT and CDR2 FNYEAQ (reference sequence). The DNA for the CDR3 is TGTGCTAGCAGTCCGGACCCCCCAAGCACCGGGGAGCTGTTTTTT. This codes for CASSPDPPSTGELFF.

The chain recombines TRBV7-9 with TRBJ2-3; 7 nucleotides line up with TRBD1. Germline CDR1 SEHNR, CDR2 FQNEAQ (reference sequence). After removal of 1 base from V and 1 base from J, the junction contained 2 bases not matched to a gene. The CDR3 extends over 15 amino acids. The CDR3 coding sequence is TGTGCCAGCAGCTTAGTTCAGGGGGGCACAGATACGCAGTATTTT. It yields the protein CASSLVQGGTDTQYF. The whole variable domain, filled in from reference TRBV7-9 and TRBJ2-3, reads DTGVSQNPRHKITKRGQNVTFRCDPISEHNRLYWYRQTLGQGPEFLTYFQNEAQLEKSRLLSDRFSAERPKGSFSTLEIQRTEQGDSAMYLCASSLVQGGTDTQYFGPGTRLTVL.

The J gene is TRBJ2-7, the V gene TRBV2; 9 bases match TRBD1. Trimming at V came to 8 bases and at J to 3 bases, leaving 11 bases not matched to a gene. This CDR3 spans 15 amino acids. CDR1 is SNHLY, CDR2 FYNNEI, per germline. Here the CDR3 DNA reads TGTGCCAGCGAAGAGGAAACAGGGGGCTTCTACGAGCAGTACTTC. It translates to CASEEETGGFYEQYF.

This clone was observed a single time. The CDR3 DNA sequence: TGTGCCAGCAGCTTGGCAACTAATGAAAAACTGTTTTTT. Translating it yields CASSLATNEKLFF. The chain is built from TRBV5-4 and TRBJ1-4; no reliable D call. Germline V lookup: CDR1 SGHNT, CDR2 YYREEE (reference sequence). Trimming stripped 0 bases from V and 0 bases from J, with 0 bases between. CDR3 length: 13 residues.

The CDR3 DNA reads as TGTGCCAGCAAGGACAGGGGGTGGGAGGAGACCCAGTACTTC. It specifies CASKDRGWEETQYF. The chain employs TRBV6-1 and TRBJ2-5; 10 bases agree with TRBD1. J was trimmed by 5 bases and V by 7 bases; bases with no gene match: 7. The V gene's germline CDR1 is MNHNS and CDR2 SASEGT. There are 14 residues in the CDR3.

Regarding this clone: The same CDR3 also results from other DNA sequences found in this sample. J is TRBJ2-6 and V is TRBV9; D unclear. The CDR3 is 16 residues long. Germline V gene lookup returns CDR1 SGDLS and CDR2 YYNGEE. V lost 0 bases to trimming and J lost 0 bases, with 7 bases between them. CDR3 bases: TGTGCCAGCAGCGTAGGGGTACTCTCTGGGGCCAACGTCCTGACTTTC. This encodes CASSVGVLSGANVLTF.

The chain joins TRBV6-6 to TRBJ2-1, with D possibly being TRBD2 (7 bases). CDR1 is MNHNY and CDR2 is SVGAGI in the germline V gene (reference sequence). The CDR3 totals 15 residues. V lost 1 base, J lost 7 bases, and 14 bases lay in between. CDR3 DNA: TGTGCCAGCAGTTACTATGGGGGAGGGGGAAATGAGCAGTTCTTC. Translated, it gives CASSYYGGGGNEQFF.

The table lists this clone with a count of one. V is TRBV5-1 and J is TRBJ1-1; the D gene is possibly TRBD1 (5 bases). The V gene lost 5 bases and the J gene lost 0 bases, with 14 bases spanning the gap. The CDR3 is 15 amino acids. Germline CDR1 SGHRS, CDR2 YFSETQ. In DNA form, the CDR3 reads TGCGCCAGCAGGCCAGGGTACCCCCTGAACACTGAAGCTTTCTTT. Protein: CASRPGYPLNTEAFF.

V usage is TRBV6-6 and J usage is TRBJ1-4; D unresolved. V shed 1 base and J shed 0 bases, with 9 bases lying between them. Germline CDR1 and CDR2: MNHNY and SVGAGI (reference sequence). The CDR3 totals 16 residues. The CDR3 reads CASSYWAGSTNEKLFF. For the CDR3, the DNA is TGTGCCAGCAGTTACTGGGCAGGTTCAACTAATGAAAAACTGTTTTTT.

J is TRBJ2-2 and V is TRBV27; 7 bases are shared with TRBD2. CDR1 and CDR2 (germline): MNHEY, SMNVEV (reference sequence). With V trimmed by 3 bases and J by 5 bases, 6 bases remained unmatched. The CDR3 spans 15 residues. This CDR3 reads CASSFWGGNTGELFF. The CDR3 nucleotides read TGTGCCAGCAGTTTTTGGGGGGGAAATACCGGGGAGCTGTTTTTT.